Listed here is a single T cell receptor beta chain. Its antigen is unknown. The CDR3 loop spans 15 amino acids. Germline CDR1 is KGHSH and CDR2 is LQKENI. The V end lost 6 bases, the J end lost 0 bases, and 12 bases lay between the germline ends. This sample is part of a study of T cell responses to AZD1222 COVID-19 vaccine. Study conclusions and caveats: Repertoire samples came only from after the peak T cell response. Breadth and depth of Spike-specific TCRs rose after two AZD1222 doses.

Sequenced by immunoSEQ multiplex PCR; TCRdb stores in-frame clones only, minus some. The sample lists 86,000 or so clones, roughly 86% occurring once. Sample: peripheral blood, taken 28 days after the second AZD1222 dose. This sequence joins TRBV18 and TRBJ1-5, with a tentative D call TRBD1 (5 bases). The receptor's source is an adult who received the AZD1222 COVID-19 vaccine. In DNA, the CDR3 is TGTGCCAGCTCCCAGGGTACTAATAGCAATCAGCCCCAGCATTTT. The encoded protein is CASSQGTNSNQPQHF.